Presented here are 31 T cell receptor beta chains from one specimen sequenced in a study of T cells in Graves' hyperthyroidism and ophthalmopathy. TCR beta CDR3 region amplification was performed from RNA transcripts. The HTBI set primed first-round TCR CDR3 RT-PCR. TCRdb redid the calling of the multiplex PCR reads with MiXCR, one entry per CDR3 protein. The sample records under 300,000 distinct CDR3 sequences, approximately 14% being singletons. What was sequenced was blood. These receptors all stem from a woman aged 40 to 50 with Graves' hyperthyroidism that later progressed to Graves' ophthalmopathy.

This clonotype was seen repeatedly, ten times or more. The rearrangement joins TRBV11-2 to TRBJ2-5; a weak D match, TRBD1 (6 bases). Trimming took off 6 bases at V and 5 bases at J, with 13 bases between the two ends. This CDR3 spans 13 amino acids. Germline CDR1 is SGHAT and CDR2 is FQNNGV. The CDR3 DNA follows: TGTGCCAGCAGACGACAGGACGGCGAGACCCAGTACTTC. Translated: CASRRQDGETQYF.

This clonotype was counted many times. The gene calls are TRBV4-1 and TRBJ1-6, with D hard to call. Germline CDR1 and CDR2: MGHRA and YSYEKL. The V end was cut by 4 bases, the J end by 13 bases, with 14 bases between. The CDR3 length is 13 residues. The CDR3 nucleotides read TGCGCCAGCAGCCCGGAGACGGGTGATCCCCTCCACTTT. Its translation: CASSPETGDPLHF.

This clonotype has at least ten counts. CDR3 nucleotides: TGTGCCTGGGGACAGGGGTTGTATAGCAATCAGCCCCAGCATTTT. Protein: CAWGQGLYSNQPQHF. The chain employs TRBV30 and TRBJ1-5; 9 bases match TRBD1. The CDR3 length is 15 residues. Trimming took 5 bases from V and 0 from J; bases not matched to a gene: 5. CDR1 is GTSNPN and CDR2 is SVGIG in the germline V gene (reference sequence).

The gene calls are TRBV7-2 and TRBJ2-5; D is tentatively TRBD1 or TRBD2 (9 bases each). Trimming stripped 5 bases from V and 5 bases from J, with 36 bases between. The CDR3 totals 21 residues. The V gene's germline CDR1 is SGHTA and CDR2 FQGNSA. The CDR3 protein is CASSRGGGVERGGTGYETQYF. DNA of the CDR3: TGTGCCAGCAGCCGCGGGGGGGGGGTTGAACGGGGCGGGACAGGGTATGAGACCCAGTACTTC.

This clonotype was counted many times. CDR3 sequence: CASRNRGRAEAFF. Written as DNA, the CDR3 is TGTGCCAGCAGGAATAGGGGGCGCGCTGAAGCTTTCTTT. This rearrangement joins TRBV28 to TRBJ1-1; TRBD1 aligns across 7 bases. From germline, CDR1 is MDHEN and CDR2 SYDVKM. The V segment lost 6 bases and the J segment 6 bases; nucleotides outside the gene matches: 7. The CDR3 totals 13 residues.

The chain employs TRBV11-3 and TRBJ2-5; 7 positions match TRBD1. Trimming took 3 bases from V and 4 from J; bases not matched to a gene: 8. CDR1 is SGHNT and CDR2 is YENEEA in the germline V gene. This CDR3 spans 15 amino acids. CDR3 residues: CASSFRTTGSETQYF. CDR3 coding DNA: TGTGCCAGCAGCTTCCGCACGACAGGGTCAGAGACCCAGTACTTC.

This clonotype was seen repeatedly, ten times or more. This chain links TRBV11-2 with TRBJ1-4; D is unresolved. The CDR3 has 12 amino acids. V gave up 4 bases and J gave up 5 bases, with 5 bases separating them. Germline values: CDR1 SGHAT, CDR2 FQNNGV. The CDR3 sequence is CASSSQNEKLFF. The DNA for the CDR3 is TGTGCCAGCAGCTCGCAGAATGAAAAACTGTTTTTT.

This clonotype showed up many times. The J gene is TRBJ2-7, the V gene TRBV30; no reliable D call. The V gene's germline CDR1 is GTSNPN and CDR2 SVGIG (reference sequence). This CDR3 contains 12 residues. V lost 2 bases, J lost 3 bases, and 8 bases lay in between. The CDR3 coding sequence is TGTGCCTGGAGTCAGACCCGCTACGAGCAGTACTTC. Its protein product is CAWSQTRYEQYF. The complete variable domain, with remaining parts taken from reference TRBV30 and TRBJ2-7, reads SQTIHQWPATLVQPVGSPLSLECTVEGTSNPNLYWYRQAAGRGLQLLFYSVGIGQISSEVPQNLSASRPQDRQFILSSKKLLLSDSGFYLCAWSQTRYEQYFGPGTRLTVT.

Comments on this clonotype: A read error may be the cause here, since a much bigger clone is one base away. The chain recombines TRBV11-2 with TRBJ2-7; a possible D gene is TRBD2 (5 bases). The CDR3 sequence is 12 residues long. Germline assignment: CDR1 SGHAT and CDR2 FQNNGV. Trimming shortened V by 4 bases and J by 6 bases, and 10 bases separated the two germline ends. Here the CDR3 DNA reads TGTGCCAGCAGCTGGAGGCGGCCCGAGCAGTACTTC. This codes for CASSWRRPEQYF.

With respect to this clonotype: As the CDR3 is not closed by the conserved phenylalanine or tryptophan, this likely results from a read error. The DNA is left out, because the CDR3 cannot be placed on it with certainty; the CDR3 is given as TCRdb lists it. The V and J genes are TRBV14 and TRBJ1-1. Germline values: CDR1 SGHDN, CDR2 FVKESK. The CDR3 has 15 amino acids, counting both end residues. CDR3 amino acids: CASSQWGRVSTEDFI.

This clonotype has at least ten counts. The V call is TRBV6-1, the J call TRBJ1-1, with 11 bases matching TRBD1. CDR1 and CDR2 (germline): MNHNS, SASEGT. This CDR3 spans 17 amino acids. V dropped 4 bases and J dropped 2; count of bases not matched to a gene: 9. The CDR3 bases are TGTGCCAGCAGTGTGAGGGACAGGGGGAGATCAAACACTGAAGCTTTCTTT. Its translation: CASSVRDRGRSNTEAFF.

As regards this clonotype: This may come from a read error, since a much larger clone is one base off. The chain employs TRBV28 and TRBJ1-1, with a weak D call TRBD1 (6 bases). The CDR3 has 12 residues. Per the germline V gene, CDR1 is MDHEN and CDR2 is SYDVKM. The V and J ends lost 1 base and 10 bases respectively, with 10 bases between them. CDR3 protein: CASSLFVRGAFF. Here the CDR3 DNA reads TGTGCCAGCAGTTTATTTGTCAGGGGAGCTTTCTTT.

This clonotype was found many times. The rearrangement uses TRBV20-1 and TRBJ2-1, with D hard to call. Per the germline V gene, CDR1 is DFQATT and CDR2 is SNEGSKA (reference sequence). The CDR3 contains 14 residues. The V end was cut by 0 bases, the J end by 7 bases, with 13 bases between. The CDR3 DNA sequence: TGCAGTGCTAGAGATGCTTGGGGATTAAATGAGCAGTTCTTC. As protein: CSARDAWGLNEQFF.

This chain joins TRBV28 and TRBJ1-1, with D unclear. CDR1 is MDHEN, CDR2 SYDVKM, per germline. This CDR3 is 16 amino acids long. The germline V and J ends were trimmed by 6 bases and 4 bases, with 21 bases remaining between them. CDR3 nucleotides: TGTGCCAGCAGCCCTATCATCTCCGGGGATGGCACTGAAGCTTTCTTT. Its translation is CASSPIISGDGTEAFF. Supplemented by reference TRBV28 and TRBJ1-1, the full variable domain reads DVKVTQSSRYLVKRTGEKVFLECVQDMDHENMFWYRQDPGLGLRLIYFSYDVKMKEKGDIPEGYSVSREKKERFSLILESASTNQTSMYLCASSPIISGDGTEAFFGQGTRLTVV.

This clonotype has at least ten counts. The chain combines TRBV18 with TRBJ2-7; TRBD2 agrees at 15 bases. The length of the CDR3 is 15 residues. V lost 6 bases to trimming and J lost 4 bases; unmatched junction nucleotides: 4. Germline CDR1 is KGHSH and CDR2 is LQKENI. CDR3 nucleotide sequence: TGTGCCAGCTCGGTCGGGACTAGCGGGGGGTACGAGCAGTACTTC. This translates into CASSVGTSGGYEQYF.

This clonotype was counted a few times. An end of the junction differs from the germline gene, which may be a read error. V usage is TRBV7-7 and J usage is TRBJ2-3, with TRBD2 as a possible D gene (5 bases). The CDR3 consists of 15 residues. The germline gives CDR1 SSHAT, CDR2 FNYEAQ (reference sequence). The CDR3 spells CASSPAAIGADTQYF. CDR3 DNA sequence: TGTGCTAGCAGCCCGGCCGCGATCGGGGCAGATACGCAGTATTTT. The complete variable domain, with remaining parts taken from reference TRBV7-7 and TRBJ2-3, reads GAGVSQSPRYKVTKRGQDVTLRCDPISSHATLYWYQQALGQGPEFLTYFNYEAQPDKSGLPSDRFSAERPEGSISTLTIQRTEQRDSAMYRCASSPAAIGADTQYFGPGTRLTVL.

The table lists this clonotype with many counts. This rearrangement joins TRBV20-1 to TRBJ2-7; D is ambiguous. CDR1 is DFQATT and CDR2 is SNEGSKA in the germline V gene (reference sequence). This CDR3 is 13 amino acids long. V lost 4 bases, J lost 2 bases, and 12 bases lay in between. The CDR3 is CSAIPVDTYEQYF. CDR3 DNA: TGCAGTGCTATCCCAGTAGACACCTACGAGCAGTACTTC.

The CDR3: CASSFAGTGGETQYF. The DNA of the CDR3 is TGTGCCAGCAGCTTCGCCGGGACAGGGGGGGAGACCCAGTACTTC. This sequence joins TRBV11-2 and TRBJ2-5; TRBD1 matches at 11 bases. Germline trimming cut 3 bases from V and 5 bases from J; bases unmatched to any gene: 5. Germline V CDR1 and CDR2: SGHAT, FQNNGV. CDR3 length: 15 residues.

The chain couples TRBV12-5 to TRBJ2-3; no firm D call. This CDR3 has 16 residues. V was pared by 5 bases and J by 0 bases, with 15 bases between. Germline values: CDR1 LGHNT, CDR2 FRNRAP. The DNA for the CDR3 is TGTGCTAGTGGTACTGGACGGTCCATTAGCACAGATACGCAGTATTTT. This encodes CASGTGRSISTDTQYF.

This clonotype was seen many times. This chain joins TRBV27 and TRBJ2-3; tentatively, D is TRBD2 (6 bases). Trimming left V 2 bases short and J 1 base short, with 10 bases between. CDR1 and CDR2 (germline): MNHEY, SMNVEV (reference sequence). The CDR3 sequence is 15 residues long. This CDR3 is CASSLPASGTDTQYF. The CDR3 nucleotides read TGTGCCAGCAGTTTACCGGCTAGCGGCACAGATACGCAGTATTTT.

Many counts were recorded for this clonotype. The chain combines TRBV7-8 with TRBJ2-5; 9 bases line up with TRBD2. Germline CDR1 SGHVS, CDR2 FQNEAQ. V lost 5 bases to trimming and J lost 2 bases; unmatched junction nucleotides: 6. This CDR3 contains 15 residues. The CDR3 bases are TGTGCCAGCAGCCTCGGACTAGCGCTTCAAGAGACCCAGTACTTC. This encodes CASSLGLALQETQYF.

This clonotype was observed many times. The rearrangement links TRBV29-1 to TRBJ1-1; D not certain. The CDR3 has 11 amino acids. Germline CDR1 reads SQVTM; CDR2 reads ANQGSEA. Trimming took 7 bases from V and 2 from J, leaving 8 bases between them. In DNA, the CDR3 is TGCAGCGGAGCTCATAACACTGAAGCTTTCTTT. Its translation: CSGAHNTEAFF.

This clonotype came up many times. This chain connects TRBV15 to TRBJ2-7; 8 nucleotides line up with TRBD1. Germline CDR1 LNHNV, CDR2 YYDKDF (reference sequence). After removal of 4 bases from V and 1 base from J, the junction contained 12 bases not matched to a gene. This CDR3 contains 17 residues. CDR3 loop: CATSKGRGQVISYEQYF. CDR3 bases: TGTGCCACCAGCAAAGGAAGGGGACAGGTTATATCCTACGAGCAGTACTTC.

This clonotype has a count of ten or more. The chain links TRBV28 to TRBJ2-7; D gene uncertain. CDR3 length: 12 residues. Germline CDR1 is MDHEN and CDR2 is SYDVKM. The V end was cut by 8 bases, the J end by 0 bases, with 8 bases between. The chain's CDR3 is CASGLSSYEQYF. Written as DNA, the CDR3 is TGTGCCAGCGGGTTATCCTCCTACGAGCAGTACTTC.

This clonotype was recorded many times. The V gene is TRBV6-5, the J gene TRBJ2-5; unclear D gene. Trimming removed 2 bases from V and 1 base from J, with 11 bases in between. This CDR3 is 15 amino acids long. CDR1 MNHEY and CDR2 SVGAGI come from the germline V gene. CDR3 region: CASSYSGGLQETQYF. The DNA for the CDR3 is TGTGCCAGCAGTTACAGTGGTGGGCTCCAAGAGACCCAGTACTTC.

The chain links TRBV12-3 or TRBV12-4 to TRBJ2-5; D might be TRBD1 or TRBD2, each matching 6 bases. This CDR3 has 14 amino acids. Trimming removed 7 bases from V and 5 bases from J, with 17 bases in between. The CDR3 DNA is TGTGCCAGCACCGATGTCCGGGGGCACGAGACCCAGTACTTC. Translating it yields CASTDVRGHETQYF.

There are a few counts of this clonotype. The V gene is TRBV19, the J gene TRBJ2-2; D is unclear. This CDR3 has 13 amino acids. Germline CDR1 reads LNHDA; CDR2 reads SQIVND (reference sequence). Trimming stripped 1 base from V and 6 bases from J, with 6 bases between. The chain's CDR3 is CASSIVISGELFF. DNA for the CDR3: TGTGCCAGTAGTATAGTGATATCCGGGGAGCTGTTTTTT.

This clonotype has ten or more counts. The chain links TRBV11-2 to TRBJ2-5; D is unclear. The CDR3 spans 15 residues. From germline, CDR1 is SGHAT and CDR2 FQNNGV. Trimming shortened V by 1 base and J by 5 bases, and 14 bases separated the two germline ends. Here the CDR3 reads CASSLVSSVWETQYF. CDR3 nucleotide sequence: TGTGCCAGCAGCTTAGTCTCCTCCGTTTGGGAGACCCAGTACTTC.

This clonotype was counted ten times or more. The V call is TRBV13, the J call TRBJ1-1; no clear D gene. Germline V gene data show CDR1 as PRHDT and CDR2 as FYEKMQ (reference sequence). Trimming took 5 bases from V and 2 from J, leaving 18 bases between them. This CDR3 comprises 16 residues. CDR3 in amino acids: CASSPPSEGRNTEAFF. CDR3 in DNA: TGTGCCAGCAGCCCGCCTTCGGAGGGAAGAAACACTGAAGCTTTCTTT. The variable domain in full, completed from reference TRBV13 and TRBJ1-1, reads AAGVIQSPRHLIKEKRETATLKCYPIPRHDTVYWYQQGPGQDPQFLISFYEKMQSDKGSIPDRFSAQQFSDYHSELNMSSLELGDSALYFCASSPPSEGRNTEAFFGQGTRLTVV.

This clonotype was detected many times. This chain joins TRBV3-1 and TRBJ2-2; D assignment may be TRBD1 or TRBD2 (5 bases each). Germline V lookup: CDR1 LGHDT, CDR2 YNNKEL (reference sequence). CDR3 length: 15 amino acids. Trimming stripped 4 bases from V and 6 bases from J, with 15 bases between. CDR3 in amino acids: CASSPRQGRSGELFF. In nucleotides, the CDR3 is TGTGCCAGCAGCCCCCGGCAGGGACGGTCCGGGGAGCTGTTTTTT.

V and J are TRBV6-4 and TRBJ2-7, with D uncertain. The V end lost 3 bases, the J end lost 3 bases, and 12 bases lay between the germline ends. Per germline, CDR1 MRHNA and CDR2 SNTAGT. The CDR3 length is 14 residues. CDR3 region: CASSEGESIYEQYF. For the CDR3, the DNA is TGTGCCAGCAGTGAAGGAGAGTCAATCTACGAGCAGTACTTC.